A selection of T cell receptor beta chains follows, all from one sample in a study of graft-versus-host responses after intestinal transplantation. The data were produced by immunoSEQ multiplex PCR, yet TCRdb's version contains in-frame clones alone and is incomplete. Of some 4,700 clones in the sample, 25% to 30% were seen once. This specimen consisted of alloreactive CD8+ T cells from a mixed lymphocyte reaction culture, obtained before transplantation. The receptors stem from a human patient who was an organ donor for intestinal transplantation. Each CDR3 is given with its conserved first and last residue. The order of the fields is clone size, J gene, D gene, V gene, CDR3 protein, CDR3 DNA. A D gene is named only where the DNA matches it firmly. Size is stated for part of the rows, as once, few or many counts, or as a class when the clone is expanded.

clone size: medium-sized; J gene: TRBJ2-1; D gene: TRBD1; V gene: TRBV7-9; CDR3 protein: CASSLKLQGVDNEQFF; CDR3 DNA: TGTGCCAGCAGCCTCAAACTCCAGGGGGTTGACAATGAGCAGTTCTTC
clone size: medium-sized; J gene: TRBJ1-1; D gene: .; V gene: TRBV19; CDR3 protein: CASRLEGTEAFF; CDR3 DNA: TGTGCCAGCCGACTGGAAGGCACTGAAGCTTTCTTT
clone size: .; J gene: TRBJ1-3; D gene: .; V gene: TRBV5-4; CDR3 protein: CASSQVFPHRDNEDTIYF; CDR3 DNA: TGTGCCAGCAGCCAAGTCTTCCCCCATAGGGACAATGAGGACACCATATATTTT
clone size: .; J gene: TRBJ1-4; D gene: TRBD1; V gene: TRBV5-1; CDR3 protein: CASSSRDRGREKLFF; CDR3 DNA: TGCGCCAGCAGCTCGAGGGACAGGGGCAGGGAAAAACTGTTTTTT
clone size: .; J gene: TRBJ1-1; D gene: TRBD1; V gene: TRBV28; CDR3 protein: CASRGQGLSEAFF; CDR3 DNA: TGTGCCAGCAGGGGACAGGGTTTGAGTGAAGCTTTCTTT
clone size: medium-sized; J gene: TRBJ2-5; D gene: .; V gene: TRBV11-2; CDR3 protein: CASSLGTVQETQYF; CDR3 DNA: TGTGCCAGCAGCTTAGGGACAGTCCAAGAGACCCAGTACTTC
clone size: medium-sized; J gene: TRBJ2-2; D gene: .; V gene: TRBV10-1; CDR3 protein: CASSEIRDSTGELFF; CDR3 DNA: TGCGCCAGCAGTGAGATCCGGGACTCCACCGGGGAGCTGTTTTTT
clone size: few; J gene: TRBJ2-1; D gene: .; V gene: TRBV4-1; CDR3 protein: CASSQVLQGSYNEQFF; CDR3 DNA: TGCGCCAGCAGCCAAGTGTTGCAGGGTTCCTACAATGAGCAGTTCTTC
clone size: .; J gene: TRBJ2-2; D gene: TRBD1; V gene: TRBV6-4; CDR3 protein: CASARQGDTGELFF; CDR3 DNA: TGTGCCAGCGCACGACAGGGCGACACCGGGGAGCTGTTTTTT
clone size: .; J gene: TRBJ1-6; D gene: TRBD1; V gene: TRBV27; CDR3 protein: CASSLATGGFSPLHF; CDR3 DNA: TGTGCCAGCAGTTTAGCGACAGGGGGCTTTTCACCCCTCCACTTT
clone size: few; J gene: TRBJ1-2; D gene: .; V gene: TRBV5-7; CDR3 protein: CASSRDTYGYTF; CDR3 DNA: TGTGCCAGCAGCCGAGACACCTATGGCTACACCTTC
clone size: .; J gene: TRBJ2-1; D gene: TRBD2; V gene: TRBV13; CDR3 protein: CASTAGGPFYNEQFF; CDR3 DNA: TGTGCCAGCACGGCGGGGGGGCCTTTCTACAATGAGCAGTTCTTC
clone size: .; J gene: TRBJ2-3; D gene: .; V gene: TRBV28; CDR3 protein: CASSWDLPYTDTQYF; CDR3 DNA: TGTGCCAGCAGTTGGGACTTGCCTTACACAGATACGCAGTATTTT
clone size: few; J gene: TRBJ2-1; D gene: TRBD2; V gene: TRBV5-8; CDR3 protein: CASSPGLATSDEQFF; CDR3 DNA: TGTGCCAGCAGCCCGGGACTAGCTACTTCTGATGAGCAGTTCTTC
clone size: .; J gene: TRBJ1-4; D gene: TRBD1; V gene: TRBV2; CDR3 protein: CASSFPTGLRGGIEKLFF; CDR3 DNA: TGTGCCAGCAGTTTTCCGACAGGGCTAAGAGGTGGAATCGAAAAACTGTTTTTT